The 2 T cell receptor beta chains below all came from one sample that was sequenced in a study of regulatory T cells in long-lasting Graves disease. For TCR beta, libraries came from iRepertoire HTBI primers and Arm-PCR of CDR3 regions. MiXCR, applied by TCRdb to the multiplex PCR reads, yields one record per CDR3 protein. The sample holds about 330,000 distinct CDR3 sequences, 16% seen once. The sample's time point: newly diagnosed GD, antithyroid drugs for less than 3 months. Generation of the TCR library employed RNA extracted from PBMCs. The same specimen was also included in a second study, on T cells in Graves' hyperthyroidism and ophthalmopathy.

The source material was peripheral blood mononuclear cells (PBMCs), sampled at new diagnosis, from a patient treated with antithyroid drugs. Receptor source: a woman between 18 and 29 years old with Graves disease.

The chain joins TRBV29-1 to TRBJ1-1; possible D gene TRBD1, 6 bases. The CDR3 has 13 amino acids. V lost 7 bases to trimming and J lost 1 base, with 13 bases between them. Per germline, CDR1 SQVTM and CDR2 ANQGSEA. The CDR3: CSGGQPANTEAFF. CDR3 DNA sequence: TGCAGCGGAGGACAGCCGGCGAACACTGAAGCTTTCTTT. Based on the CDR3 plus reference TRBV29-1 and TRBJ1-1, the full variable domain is SAVISQKPSRDICQRGTSLTIQCQVDSQVTMMFWYRQQPGQSLTLIATANQGSEATYESGFVIDKFPISRPNLTFSTLTVSNMSPEDSSIYLCSGGQPANTEAFFGQGTRLTVV.

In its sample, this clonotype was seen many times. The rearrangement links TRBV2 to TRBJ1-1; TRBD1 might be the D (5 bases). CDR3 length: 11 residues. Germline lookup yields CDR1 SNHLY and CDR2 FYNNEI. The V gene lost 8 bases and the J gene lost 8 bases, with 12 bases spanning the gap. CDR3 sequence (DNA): TGTGCCAGCTTTGGGGGAACCGAAGCTTTCTTT. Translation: CASFGGTEAFF.